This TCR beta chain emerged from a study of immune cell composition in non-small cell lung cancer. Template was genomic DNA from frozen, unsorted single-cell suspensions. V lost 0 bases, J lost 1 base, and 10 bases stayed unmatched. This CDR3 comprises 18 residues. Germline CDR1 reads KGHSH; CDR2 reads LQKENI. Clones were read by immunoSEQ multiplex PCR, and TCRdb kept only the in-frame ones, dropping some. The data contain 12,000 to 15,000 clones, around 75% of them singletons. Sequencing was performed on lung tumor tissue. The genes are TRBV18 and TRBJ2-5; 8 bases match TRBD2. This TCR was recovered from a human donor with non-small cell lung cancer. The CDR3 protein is CASSPPNRPGGIQETQYF. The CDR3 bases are TGTGCCAGCTCACCACCCAATCGTCCGGGGGGGATCCAAGAGACCCAGTACTTC.